This TCR beta chain was captured by sequencing in a study of identical twins. This clonotype was recorded many times. The antigen is not known. Each CDR3 protein is one row after TCRdb ran MiXCR on the 5' RACE reads. This table holds 200,000 to 250,000 distinct CDR3 sequences, about 7.5% found once. The study, taken as a whole, reports: Twin sharing of out-of-frame TCR alpha was underestimated by models in monozygotic pairs. An excess of low generation probability was shown by twin-shared out-of-frame alpha sequences. Not following the same donors, the study drew its conclusions from cross-sectional statistical analysis. Abundant beta clonotypes from cord blood bore fewer insertions; memory repertoires lacked this pattern.

With 3 bases removed from V and 6 bases from J, the gap between germline ends came to 6 bases. CDR3 length equals 11 residues. The germline gives CDR1 SEHNR, CDR2 FQNEAQ (reference sequence). The sample also formed part of further work on yellow fever vaccine responses in identical twins.

The gene calls are TRBV7-9 and TRBJ2-7; maybe TRBD2 (5 bases). What was sequenced was CD8+ T cells sorted from blood. The receptor was derived from a woman younger than 35 in good health. The CDR3 sequence is CASSLGVEQYF. DNA for the CDR3: TGTGCCAGCAGCTTGGGAGTCGAGCAGTACTTC. The complete variable domain, with remaining parts taken from reference TRBV7-9 and TRBJ2-7, reads DTGVSQNPRHKITKRGQNVTFRCDPISEHNRLYWYRQTLGQGPEFLTYFQNEAQLEKSRLLSDRFSAERPKGSFSTLEIQRTEQGDSAMYLCASSLGVEQYFGPGTRLTVT.